These T cell receptor beta chains were read from a single sample in a study of blood T cell repertoires in COVID-19. TCRdb's copy holds only in-frame clones and misses some; the assay was immunoSEQ multiplex PCR. The sample lists 45,000 to 60,000 clones; over 70% were seen once. Specimen: peripheral blood. The receptor source for this set is a human donor with active or convalescent COVID-19. The donor label of this sample is uncertain. CDR3s include the opening cysteine and the closing phenylalanine or tryptophan. The order of the fields is D gene, V gene, clone size, J gene, CDR3 DNA, CDR3 protein. A D gene is named only where the DNA matches it firmly. Rows give clone size only sometimes, using once, few, many, or a class for an expanded clone.

D gene: TRBD1; V gene: TRBV7-3; clone size: -; J gene: TRBJ1-2; CDR3 DNA: TGTGCCAGCAGCTTAAACGGGGGACAGCTATATGGCTACACCTTC; CDR3 protein: CASSLNGGQLYGYTF
D gene: -; V gene: TRBV24-1; clone size: -; J gene: TRBJ1-5; CDR3 DNA: TGTGCCACCAGCAGGGTTGGCAATCAGCCCCAGCATTTT; CDR3 protein: CATSRVGNQPQHF
D gene: TRBD2; V gene: TRBV14; clone size: -; J gene: TRBJ2-1; CDR3 DNA: TGTGCCAGCAGCCGACTAGCGGGAGGGGGAGATGAGCAGTTCTTC; CDR3 protein: CASSRLAGGGDEQFF
D gene: -; V gene: TRBV2; clone size: few; J gene: TRBJ1-5; CDR3 DNA: TGTGCCAGCACAATACGGTTCAATCAGCCCCAGCATTTT; CDR3 protein: CASTIRFNQPQHF
D gene: -; V gene: TRBV29-1; clone size: -; J gene: TRBJ2-3; CDR3 DNA: TGCAGCGTTGAAGATCGGTTGAGAATAGCTGCAGATACGCAGTATTTT; CDR3 protein: CSVEDRLRIAADTQYF
D gene: TRBD1; V gene: TRBV18; clone size: -; J gene: TRBJ1-2; CDR3 DNA: TGTGCCAGCTCACCACAGGGGGCTATTGGCTACACCTTC; CDR3 protein: CASSPQGAIGYTF
D gene: TRBD2; V gene: TRBV5-1; clone size: -; J gene: TRBJ2-1; CDR3 DNA: TGCGCCAGCAGCTTGGATTCTAGCGGGATTTACAATGAGCAGTTCTTC; CDR3 protein: CASSLDSSGIYNEQFF
D gene: TRBD1; V gene: TRBV5-5; clone size: -; J gene: TRBJ2-7; CDR3 DNA: TGTGCCAGCAGCCTAATCAACAGGGGCGCCTACGAGCAGTACTTC; CDR3 protein: CASSLINRGAYEQYF
D gene: -; V gene: TRBV27; clone size: -; J gene: TRBJ1-1; CDR3 DNA: TGTGCCAGCAGGCTATCCTCAGGGTTTGTTCACACTGAAGCTTTCTTT; CDR3 protein: CASRLSSGFVHTEAFF
D gene: TRBD1; V gene: TRBV29-1; clone size: -; J gene: TRBJ2-3; CDR3 DNA: TGCAGCGTTCGGACAGGGGGGCGGACAGATACGCAGTATTTT; CDR3 protein: CSVRTGGRTDTQYF
D gene: TRBD2; V gene: TRBV13; clone size: -; J gene: TRBJ2-7; CDR3 DNA: TGTGCCAGCAGCACCGGACTAGCGGACTACGAGCAGTACTTC; CDR3 protein: CASSTGLADYEQYF
D gene: TRBD2; V gene: TRBV18; clone size: once; J gene: TRBJ2-2; CDR3 DNA: TGTGCCAGCTCACCACCCAAGACGGTGGGAGGGTTCACCGGGGAGCTGTTTTTT; CDR3 protein: CASSPPKTVGGFTGELFF
D gene: -; V gene: TRBV27; clone size: -; J gene: TRBJ1-6; CDR3 DNA: TGTGCCAGCAGTTTCGTCGGAGATAATTCACCCCTCCACTTT; CDR3 protein: CASSFVGDNSPLHF
D gene: -; V gene: TRBV28; clone size: few; J gene: TRBJ1-5; CDR3 DNA: TGTGCCAGCAGAGCACCGGGCAGGGACAATCAGCCCCAGCATTTT; CDR3 protein: CASRAPGRDNQPQHF
D gene: -; V gene: TRBV15; clone size: -; J gene: TRBJ1-6; CDR3 DNA: TGTGCCACCAGCAGAGACCCGGGTGGTAATTCACCCCTCCACTTT; CDR3 protein: CATSRDPGGNSPLHF
D gene: -; V gene: TRBV4-2; clone size: few; J gene: TRBJ2-1; CDR3 DNA: TGTGCCAGCAGCCTGGGTGGGCCAAGCTCCTACAATGAGCAGTTCTTC; CDR3 protein: CASSLGGPSSYNEQFF
D gene: TRBD1; V gene: TRBV19; clone size: -; J gene: TRBJ1-4; CDR3 DNA: TGTGCCAGTAAAGACAGGGGGCCTACTAATGAAAAACTGTTTTTT; CDR3 protein: CASKDRGPTNEKLFF
D gene: -; V gene: TRBV27; clone size: once; J gene: TRBJ2-1; CDR3 DNA: TGTGCCAGCAAGGGGGTTTACAATGAGCAGTTCTTC; CDR3 protein: CASKGVYNEQFF
D gene: -; V gene: TRBV6-1; clone size: -; J gene: TRBJ1-4; CDR3 DNA: TGTGCCAGCAGTGAATCAGTGAATCGCGGTGAAAAACTGTTTTTT; CDR3 protein: CASSESVNRGEKLFF
D gene: TRBD2; V gene: TRBV27; clone size: -; J gene: TRBJ2-7; CDR3 DNA: TGTGCCAGCAGTTTAACTAGCGGGAGGTCCCTTCGGAGCGAGCAGTACTTC; CDR3 protein: CASSLTSGRSLRSEQYF
D gene: TRBD1; V gene: TRBV2; clone size: -; J gene: TRBJ2-5; CDR3 DNA: TGTGCCAGCAGTAGGGGACAGACCACACGGGAGACCCAGTACTTC; CDR3 protein: CASSRGQTTRETQYF
D gene: TRBD1; V gene: TRBV11-2; clone size: once; J gene: TRBJ1-2; CDR3 DNA: TGTGCCAGCAGCTTATCAGGGGGATTTTATGGCTACACCTTC; CDR3 protein: CASSLSGGFYGYTF
D gene: TRBD1; V gene: TRBV3-1/TRBV3-2; clone size: -; J gene: TRBJ1-2; CDR3 DNA: TGTGCCAGCAGCCCGATCGACAGGGAAGGCTACACCTTC; CDR3 protein: CASSPIDREGYTF
D gene: -; V gene: TRBV11-2; clone size: -; J gene: TRBJ2-7; CDR3 DNA: TGTGCCAGCAGCTTATTGAGCTCCTACGAGCAGTACTTC; CDR3 protein: CASSLLSSYEQYF
D gene: -; V gene: TRBV5-1; clone size: -; J gene: TRBJ2-2; CDR3 DNA: TGCGCCAGCAGCTTGGCGGCTACCGGGACCGGGGAGCTGTTTTTT; CDR3 protein: CASSLAATGTGELFF
D gene: -; V gene: TRBV9; clone size: -; J gene: TRBJ2-1; CDR3 DNA: TGTGCCAGCAGCGTAGGAGGGTTAAGGGATGAGCAGTTCTTC; CDR3 protein: CASSVGGLRDEQFF
D gene: TRBD1; V gene: TRBV28; clone size: -; J gene: TRBJ1-4; CDR3 DNA: TGTGCCAGCAGTCCCTTCGACAGGGGCCCGAGCGAAAAACTGTTTTTT; CDR3 protein: CASSPFDRGPSEKLFF
D gene: TRBD2; V gene: TRBV27; clone size: -; J gene: TRBJ2-1; CDR3 DNA: TGTGCCAGCAGTCTACAAGCGGGGAGCTCCTACAATGAGCAGTTCTTC; CDR3 protein: CASSLQAGSSYNEQFF
D gene: -; V gene: TRBV5-6; clone size: -; J gene: TRBJ1-4; CDR3 DNA: TGTGCCAGCAGCCCCCTTGCAACTAATGAAAAACTGTTTTTT; CDR3 protein: CASSPLATNEKLFF
D gene: TRBD2; V gene: TRBV27; clone size: -; J gene: TRBJ2-5; CDR3 DNA: TGTGCCAGCAGTGGCGGGAGCAGGGAGACCCAGTACTTC; CDR3 protein: CASSGGSRETQYF
D gene: -; V gene: TRBV3-1/TRBV3-2; clone size: -; J gene: TRBJ1-5; CDR3 DNA: TGTGCCAGCAGCCATAGCGGCAATCAGCCCCAGCATTTT; CDR3 protein: CASSHSGNQPQHF
D gene: -; V gene: TRBV19; clone size: many; J gene: TRBJ1-1; CDR3 DNA: TGTGCCAGTAGTTCCAACAGCGGGTTAGTTGAAGCTTTCTTT; CDR3 protein: CASSSNSGLVEAFF
D gene: -; V gene: TRBV7-2; clone size: -; J gene: TRBJ2-1; CDR3 DNA: TGTGCCAGCAGCTCTTACTTGGATGAGCAGTTCTTC; CDR3 protein: CASSSYLDEQFF
D gene: -; V gene: TRBV18; clone size: -; J gene: TRBJ2-1; CDR3 DNA: TGTGCCAGCACACCGGGGAGCACATCCTACAATGAGCAGTTCTTC; CDR3 protein: CASTPGSTSYNEQFF
D gene: -; V gene: TRBV9; clone size: few; J gene: TRBJ2-2; CDR3 DNA: TGTGCCAGCAGCGGAGGGTCCGGCGGCACCGGGGAGCTGTTTTTT; CDR3 protein: CASSGGSGGTGELFF
D gene: TRBD1; V gene: TRBV28; clone size: -; J gene: TRBJ1-5; CDR3 DNA: TGTGCCAGCAGCTCTCCGGGACAGGGATTTCATCAGCCCCAGCATTTT; CDR3 protein: CASSSPGQGFHQPQHF
D gene: TRBD1; V gene: TRBV3-1/TRBV3-2; clone size: -; J gene: TRBJ1-2; CDR3 DNA: TGTGCCAGCAGCCAAGACACAGGGGTCCATGATGGCTACACCTTC; CDR3 protein: CASSQDTGVHDGYTF
D gene: -; V gene: TRBV3-1/TRBV3-2; clone size: -; J gene: TRBJ2-7; CDR3 DNA: TGTGCCAGCAGCCAAGTCCTTAGCGGTTCAGGGACCTACAAGCAGTACTTC; CDR3 protein: CASSQVLSGSGTYKQYF
D gene: -; V gene: TRBV5-1; clone size: few; J gene: TRBJ2-7; CDR3 DNA: TGCGCCAGCAGCTCAGATCAGGGATTATTCCACGAGCAGTACTTC; CDR3 protein: CASSSDQGLFHEQYF
D gene: TRBD2; V gene: TRBV7-3; clone size: -; J gene: TRBJ2-7; CDR3 DNA: TGTGCCAGCAGCTTCGGGACTAGCGGAATCTACGAGCAGTACTTC; CDR3 protein: CASSFGTSGIYEQYF
D gene: TRBD2; V gene: TRBV5-1; clone size: -; J gene: TRBJ2-5; CDR3 DNA: TGCGCCAGCAGCTTGACTAGGCTAGCGGGAAATCCCCGAGACCAGTACTTC; CDR3 protein: CASSLTRLAGNPRDQYF
D gene: -; V gene: TRBV30; clone size: -; J gene: TRBJ1-1; CDR3 DNA: TGTGCCTGGAGTGTACGGGGGGGGATGAACACTGAAGCTTTCTTT; CDR3 protein: CAWSVRGGMNTEAFF
D gene: -; V gene: TRBV6-5; clone size: -; J gene: TRBJ2-7; CDR3 DNA: TGTGCCAGCAGTTACTCGCCAGGGTCCGACGAGCAGTACTTC; CDR3 protein: CASSYSPGSDEQYF